Each of the 13 T cell receptor beta chains below was sequenced from the same sample in a study of T cells in Graves' hyperthyroidism and ophthalmopathy. The CDR3 regions of TCR beta were amplified from RNA transcripts. Initially, a first-round RT-PCR of the TCR CDR3 employed the HTBI primer set. Each CDR3 protein is one row after TCRdb ran MiXCR on the multiplex PCR reads. The repertoire includes around 200,000 distinct CDR3 sequences, about 17% of them detected once, and roughly 30% sits in the top ten. What was sequenced was blood. The receptors were sampled from a woman aged 45-65 years with Graves' hyperthyroidism.

This clonotype has ten or more counts. The V and J genes are TRBV6-1 and TRBJ1-1; maybe TRBD1 (6 bases). The CDR3 totals 17 residues. Germline CDR1 reads MNHNS; CDR2 reads SASEGT. The ends were cut back, 6 bases at V and 1 base at J, with 21 bases in the middle. The CDR3 DNA follows: TGTGCCAGCAGCCCCAGGGGAACCCACGGCGAGAACACTGAAGCTTTCTTT. Its translation is CASSPRGTHGENTEAFF.

This clonotype appeared many times. This sequence joins TRBV19 and TRBJ1-1; D is unclear. Per the germline V gene, CDR1 is LNHDA and CDR2 is SQIVND (reference sequence). V shed 8 bases and J shed 5 bases, with 12 bases lying between them. The CDR3 extends over 12 amino acids. The CDR3 nucleotides are TGTGCCAGTCTTGGACTCGGGACTGAAGCTTTCTTT. Protein sequence: CASLGLGTEAFF. Based on the CDR3 plus reference TRBV19 and TRBJ1-1, the full variable domain is DGGITQSPKYLFRKEGQNVTLSCEQNLNHDAMYWYRQDPGQGLRLIYYSQIVNDFQKGDIAEGYSVSREKKESFPLTVTSAQKNPTAFYLCASLGLGTEAFFGQGTRLTVV.

This clonotype appeared many times. J is TRBJ1-2 and V is TRBV28; D gene uncertain. Trimming removed 3 bases at V and 2 bases at J, with 7 bases between. CDR1 and CDR2 (germline): MDHEN, SYDVKM. This CDR3 comprises 13 residues. This CDR3 reads CASSFGINYGYTF. In DNA, the CDR3 is TGTGCCAGCAGTTTCGGGATAAACTATGGCTACACCTTC.

The chain joins TRBV6-1 to TRBJ2-5; D might be TRBD1 (6 bases). Germline values: CDR1 MNHNS, CDR2 SASEGT. V lost 1 base, J lost 2 bases, and 11 bases lay in between. This CDR3 is built from 15 residues. CDR3 sequence (DNA): TGTGCCAGCAGTGAAGTCAGGGGCGGGCAAGAGACCCAGTACTTC. As protein: CASSEVRGGQETQYF.

This clonotype has only one observation. The junction does not match germline at one end; this may be a read error. The chain is built from TRBV7-2 and TRBJ2-3; 8 positions match TRBD1. The length of the CDR3 is 15 residues. CDR1 and CDR2 (germline): SGHTA, FQGNSA. CDR3 amino acids: CVSSFGRGQVDTQYF. The CDR3 nucleotides read TGTGTCAGCAGCTTCGGCAGGGGGCAGGTAGATACGCAGTATTTT.

The V call is TRBV5-6, the J call TRBJ2-2; TRBD1 agrees at 7 bases. Germline lookup yields CDR1 SGHDT and CDR2 YYEEEE. V lost 0 bases, J lost 1 base, and 3 bases stayed unmatched. The CDR3 runs to 16 residues. CDR3 residues: CASSLEQGRNTGELFF. DNA for the CDR3: TGTGCCAGCAGCTTGGAACAGGGGAGGAACACCGGGGAGCTGTTTTTT.

This clonotype was seen repeatedly, ten times or more. The V call is TRBV6-2 or TRBV6-3, the J call TRBJ1-2, with 7 bases aligning to TRBD1. The CDR3 is 15 residues long. V gave up 0 bases and J gave up 7 bases; unmatched junction bases: 8. Per the germline V gene, CDR1 is MNHEY and CDR2 is SVGEGT. In nucleotides, the CDR3 is TGTGCCAGCAGTTACTCGAGCCAGTACAGGGGTGGCTACACCTTC. It specifies CASSYSSQYRGGYTF.

There are many counts of this clonotype. The CDR3 bases are TGTGCCAGCTCACCACCGATTTATGTGGGGAGCAATCAGCCCCAGCATTTT. Amino acid sequence: CASSPPIYVGSNQPQHF. The rearrangement links TRBV18 to TRBJ1-5; D is uncertain. The CDR3 covers 17 residues. Trimming removed 0 bases from V and 1 base from J, with 13 bases in between. Germline V CDR1 and CDR2: KGHSH, LQKENI.

This clonotype has ten or more counts. The rearrangement links TRBV6-2 or TRBV6-3 to TRBJ2-3, with 10 bases fitting TRBD2. The germline CDR1 and CDR2 sequences are MNHEY and SVGEGT. After removal of 4 bases from V and 4 bases from J, the junction contained 11 bases not matched to a gene. The CDR3 totals 17 residues. CDR3 nucleotides: TGTGCCAGCAGTTTACGAACCTCTAGCGGGGGTCCAGATACGCAGTATTTT. Its protein is CASSLRTSSGGPDTQYF.

This clonotype was counted only a few times. CDR3 sequence reads: CASSQEPRGNQPQHF. CDR3 bases: TGCGCCAGCAGCCAAGAGCCGAGAGGCAATCAGCCCCAGCATTTT. The chain joins TRBV4-3 to TRBJ1-5; D is ambiguous. The CDR3 is 15 amino acids. Germline V gives CDR1 LGHNA, CDR2 YSLEER. V lost 0 bases, J lost 2 bases, and 8 bases lay in between.

This clonotype was counted a single time. The chain has TRBV28 and TRBJ2-7, with a possible D match to TRBD2 (5 bases). V was shortened by 6 bases and J by 9 bases, with 15 bases between the two germline ends. The CDR3 loop spans 12 amino acids. The germline V gene encodes CDR1 MDHEN and CDR2 SYDVKM. CDR3 nucleotides: TGTGCCAGCAGCCCCGGACTGGAACGGCAGTACTTC. This translates into CASSPGLERQYF.

The chain links TRBV2 to TRBJ1-1; no clear D gene. V lost 8 bases, J lost 10 bases, and 23 bases lay in between. CDR3 length: 14 residues. Germline V gene data show CDR1 as SNHLY and CDR2 as FYNNEI. In DNA form, the CDR3 reads TGTGCCAGCTCACCATTGAGGCTGAACGCGGGAGCTTTCTTT. The encoded protein is CASSPLRLNAGAFF. Using reference TRBV2 and TRBJ1-1 for the parts outside the CDR3, the full variable domain is EPEVTQTPSHQVTQMGQEVILRCVPISNHLYFYWYRQILGQKVEFLVSFYNNEISEKSEIFDDQFSVERPDGSNFTLKIRSTKLEDSAMYFCASSPLRLNAGAFFGQGTRLTVV.

This clonotype was observed many times. The V gene is TRBV24-1, the J gene TRBJ2-1, with TRBD1 as a possible D gene (5 bases). Trimming pared 6 bases from V and 7 bases from J, leaving 9 bases between. CDR3 length equals 12 residues. Germline V CDR1 and CDR2: KGHDR, SFDVKD. CDR3 amino acids: CATSQGSNEQFF. CDR3 nucleotide sequence: TGTGCCACCAGTCAGGGTTCGAATGAGCAGTTCTTC.